One and the same sample provided the 14 T cell receptor beta chains below, sequenced in a study of shared T cell receptors in the human thymus. TCRdb's copy holds only in-frame clones and misses some; the assay was immunoSEQ multiplex PCR. The table has about 380,000 clones, over 90% seen once. The sample consisted of thymocytes. The receptors stem from a human donor.

The CDR3 nucleotides are TGTGCCAGCAGCTTAGTACGGGAGGCTACCTACGAGCAGTACTTC. Translated: CASSLVREATYEQYF. The V call is TRBV7-2, the J call TRBJ2-7; 7 nucleotides agree with TRBD2. The germline V gene has CDR1 SGHTA and CDR2 FQGNSA. V was clipped by 1 base and J by 2 bases; unmatched bases: 5. The CDR3 has 15 residues.

Comments on this clone: One junction end does not reproduce the germline sequence, and a read error may be involved. The CDR3: CAISESSRGIPIF. The CDR3 nucleotides read TGTGCCATCAGTGAGTCCTCCAGGGGAATTCCGATCTTC. The rearrangement joins TRBV10-3 to TRBJ2-1, with D possibly TRBD1 on 6 matching bases. CDR1 ENHRY and CDR2 SYGVKD come from the germline V gene. The CDR3 is 13 amino acids.

V is TRBV4-1 and J is TRBJ2-1, with no clear D. Germline CDR1 MGHRA, CDR2 YSYEKL. This CDR3 has 18 residues. V lost 0 bases to trimming and J lost 0 bases, with 15 bases between them. CDR3 coding DNA: TGCGCCAGCAGCCAAGACCCAGGAGAGGAACCCTCCTACAATGAGCAGTTCTTC. Its protein is CASSQDPGEEPSYNEQFF.

This clone has a handful of counts. A read error may account for a junction end that differs from germline. V usage is TRBV19 and J usage is TRBJ1-2, with TRBD1 as a possible D gene (6 bases). Germline CDR1 LNHDA, CDR2 SQIVND (reference sequence). The CDR3 has 9 residues. The chain's CDR3 is CASSGGTPF. The CDR3, as DNA: TGTGCCAGTAGTGGGGGCACTCCATTC.

This clone was seen only a few times. The V gene is TRBV9, the J gene TRBJ1-1; 9 nucleotides line up with TRBD1. This CDR3 is built from 11 residues. CDR1 is SGDLS and CDR2 is YYNGEE in the germline V gene. V shed 4 bases and J 12 bases; nucleotides not matched to a gene: 4. CDR3 nucleotides: TGTGCCAGCAGCTCCGGGACAGGGACTTTCTTT. As protein: CASSSGTGTFF.

The chain uses TRBV5-6 and TRBJ1-5; possible D gene TRBD1, 6 bases. Trimming took off 2 bases at V and 7 bases at J, with 16 bases between the two ends. Germline V CDR1 and CDR2: SGHDT, YYEEEE. This CDR3 spans 15 amino acids. CDR3 protein: CASSLAGVSRQPQHF. The CDR3 DNA is TGTGCCAGCAGCTTAGCAGGGGTTAGCAGACAGCCCCAGCATTTT.

J is TRBJ1-3 and V is TRBV7-2; no reliable D call. In germline, CDR1 is SGHTA, CDR2 FQGNSA. The V end lost 1 base, the J end lost 0 bases, and 7 bases lay between the germline ends. This CDR3 is built from 15 residues. The CDR3: CASSLGRGSGNTIYF. In DNA form, the CDR3 reads TGTGCCAGCAGCTTAGGACGGGGCTCTGGAAACACCATATATTTT.

This clone was counted a single time. The chain has TRBV19 and TRBJ2-1; TRBD2 matches 13 bases. The CDR3 has 17 amino acids. The V and J ends lost 3 bases and 7 bases, in that order; junction bases with no gene match: 9. Germline values: CDR1 LNHDA, CDR2 SQIVND (reference sequence). CDR3 amino acids: CASSMFVGLAGLNEQFF. The DNA for the CDR3 is TGTGCCAGTAGTATGTTTGTGGGACTAGCGGGATTGAATGAGCAGTTCTTC.

CDR3 loop: CASFRDQNTEAFF. CDR3 DNA: TGTGCCAGCTTTAGGGACCAGAACACTGAAGCTTTCTTT. The chain uses TRBV6-5 and TRBJ1-1, with D possibly matching TRBD1 (5 bases). Trimming took 8 bases from V and 1 from J, leaving 11 bases between them. Per the germline V gene, CDR1 is MNHEY and CDR2 is SVGAGI. The CDR3 consists of 13 residues.

The chain joins TRBV9 to TRBJ1-2; 7 nucleotides match TRBD1. V lost 6 bases, J lost 2 bases, and 7 bases stayed unmatched. Per germline, CDR1 SGDLS and CDR2 YYNGEE. The length of the CDR3 is 14 residues. CDR3 protein: CASTPAGGNYGYTF. The CDR3 DNA sequence: TGTGCCAGCACCCCGGCAGGGGGGAACTATGGCTACACCTTC.

The chain combines TRBV6-5 with TRBJ2-1; 11 positions agree with TRBD2. V gave up 2 bases and J gave up 5 bases; unmatched junction bases: 2. The germline CDR1 and CDR2 sequences are MNHEY and SVGAGI. This CDR3 has 15 residues. The CDR3 nucleotides are TGTGCCAGCAGTTACATGACTAGCGGGAACAATGAGCAGTTCTTC. It translates to CASSYMTSGNNEQFF.

The chain recombines TRBV6-1 with TRBJ2-1; no clear D gene. From germline, CDR1 is MNHNS and CDR2 SASEGT. The V and J ends lost 7 bases and 2 bases respectively, with 9 bases between them. The CDR3 has 13 residues. The CDR3 bases are TGTGCCAGCACGCCTTTTACCTACAATGAGCAGTTCTTC. This codes for CASTPFTYNEQFF.

The CDR3 loop is CASSEASKGEYEQYF. The CDR3 bases are TGTGCCAGCAGTGAAGCGAGTAAGGGCGAGTACGAGCAGTACTTC. The V call is TRBV2, the J call TRBJ2-7, with unresolved D. Germline lookup yields CDR1 SNHLY and CDR2 FYNNEI. V was pared by 0 bases and J by 4 bases, with 13 bases between. This CDR3 region has 15 residues. The full variable domain, with the rest looked up from reference TRBV2 and TRBJ2-7, is EPEVTQTPSHQVTQMGQEVILRCVPISNHLYFYWYRQILGQKVEFLVSFYNNEISEKSEIFDDQFSVERPDGSNFTLKIRSTKLEDSAMYFCASSEASKGEYEQYFGPGTRLTVT.

The J gene is TRBJ2-7, the V gene TRBV5-6, with D uncertain. V shed 4 bases and J shed 2 bases, with 16 bases lying between them. Germline V CDR1 and CDR2: SGHDT, YYEEEE. The CDR3 consists of 15 residues. CDR3 residues: CASSPDAHTPYEQYF. The DNA of the CDR3 is TGTGCCAGCAGCCCGGACGCCCACACCCCCTACGAGCAGTACTTC.